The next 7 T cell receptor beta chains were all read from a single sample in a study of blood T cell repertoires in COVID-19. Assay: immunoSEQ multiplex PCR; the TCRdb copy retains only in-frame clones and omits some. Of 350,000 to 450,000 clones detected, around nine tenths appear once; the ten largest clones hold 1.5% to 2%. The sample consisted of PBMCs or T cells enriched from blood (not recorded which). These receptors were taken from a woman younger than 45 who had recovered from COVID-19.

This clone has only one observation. CDR3: CASSPRTETNYGYTF. The DNA of the CDR3 is TGTGCCAGCTCACCAAGGACAGAGACTAACTATGGCTACACCTTC. This chain links TRBV18 with TRBJ1-2, with D perhaps TRBD1 (6 bases). The CDR3 sequence is 15 residues long. V lost 2 bases, J lost 0 bases, and 10 bases lay in between. CDR1 is KGHSH and CDR2 is LQKENI in the germline V gene.

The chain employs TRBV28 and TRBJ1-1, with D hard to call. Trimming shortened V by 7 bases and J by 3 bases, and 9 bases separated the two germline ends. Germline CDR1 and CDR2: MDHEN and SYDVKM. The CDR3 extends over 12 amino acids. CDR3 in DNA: TGTGCCAGCACTAGGGAGGACACTGAAGCTTTCTTT. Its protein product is CASTREDTEAFF.

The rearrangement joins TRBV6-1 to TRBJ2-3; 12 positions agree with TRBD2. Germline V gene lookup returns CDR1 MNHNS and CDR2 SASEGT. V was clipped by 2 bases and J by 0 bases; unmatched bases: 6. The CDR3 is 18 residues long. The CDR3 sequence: CASSEFRTSGTSTDTQYF. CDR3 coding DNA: TGTGCCAGCAGTGAATTCCGGACTAGCGGGACTAGCACAGATACGCAGTATTTT.

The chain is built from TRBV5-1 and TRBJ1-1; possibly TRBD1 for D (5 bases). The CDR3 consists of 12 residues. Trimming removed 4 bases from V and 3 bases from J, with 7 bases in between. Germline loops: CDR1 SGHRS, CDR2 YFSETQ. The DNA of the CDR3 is TGCGCCAGCAGCCCGGGGGACACTGAAGCTTTCTTT. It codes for CASSPGDTEAFF.

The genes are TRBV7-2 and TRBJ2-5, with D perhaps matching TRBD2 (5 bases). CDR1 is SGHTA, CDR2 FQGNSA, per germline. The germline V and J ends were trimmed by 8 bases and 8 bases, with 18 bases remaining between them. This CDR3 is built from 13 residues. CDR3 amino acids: CASSTGRRPTQYF. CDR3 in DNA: TGTGCCAGCTCCACGGGCAGGAGGCCAACCCAGTACTTC.

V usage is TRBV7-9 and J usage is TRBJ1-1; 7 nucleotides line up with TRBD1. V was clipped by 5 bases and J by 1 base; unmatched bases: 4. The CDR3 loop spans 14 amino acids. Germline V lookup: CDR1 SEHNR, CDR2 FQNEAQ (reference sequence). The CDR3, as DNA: TGTGCCAGCAGCCCGCAGGGGGGGAACACTGAAGCTTTCTTT. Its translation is CASSPQGGNTEAFF.

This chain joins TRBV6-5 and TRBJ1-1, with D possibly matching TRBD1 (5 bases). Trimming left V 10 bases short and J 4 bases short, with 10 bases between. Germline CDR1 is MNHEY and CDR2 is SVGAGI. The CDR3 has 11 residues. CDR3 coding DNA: TGTGCCACCCTAGGGGCCACTGAAGCTTTCTTT. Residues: CATLGATEAFF.